These 20 T cell receptor beta chains originate from one sample sequenced in a study of tumor and adjacent non-tumor tissue in lung cancer. Three rounds of nested PCR, following a modified ARM-PCR protocol, produced the TCRbeta library. TCRdb re-called the multiplex PCR reads with MiXCR, one entry per CDR3 protein. The table lists some 73,000 distinct CDR3 sequences, roughly 80% of them singletons, with 40% to 65% in the top ten. The template was RNA from unsorted bulk tissue. This non-tumor lung sample came from over 3 cm beyond the tumor edge. Sequencing was carried out using distant non-tumor lung tissue. All receptors come from a man in his 60s with non-small cell lung cancer.

This clonotype has at least ten counts. The chain couples TRBV5-5 to TRBJ1-5; 10 bases fit TRBD1. V lost 4 bases and J lost 6; bases outside the gene matches: 7. The germline V gene has CDR1 SGHKS and CDR2 YYEKEE (reference sequence). CDR3 length: 15 amino acids. The CDR3 DNA follows: TGTGCCAGCAGCACTGGGACAGGGGAGGGTCAGCCCCAGCATTTT. It encodes CASSTGTGEGQPQHF.

Comments on this clonotype: One end of the junction does not line up with germline, which may come from a read error. V usage is TRBV19 and J usage is TRBJ1-1; D call uncertain. The CDR3 has 15 amino acids. Per germline, CDR1 LNHDA and CDR2 SQIVND (reference sequence). The CDR3 sequence: CASTTGEARVTEALF. CDR3 nucleotide sequence: TGTGCCAGTACCACCGGGGAGGCGCGGGTCACTGAAGCTTTATTT.

Points on this clonotype: One junction end does not reproduce the germline sequence, and a read error may be involved. The chain couples TRBV4-3 to TRBJ1-1; 10 bases fit TRBD1. The CDR3 is made up of 17 amino acids. CDR1 and CDR2 (germline): LGHNA, YSLEER. The CDR3 protein is CASIQVMGQGPNTEAFF. The DNA of the CDR3 is TGCGCCAGCATCCAAGTCATGGGACAGGGGCCGAATACTGAAGCTTTCTTT.

This clonotype was detected ten times or more. The CDR3 reads CASSLEVPNTEAFF. CDR3 coding DNA: TGTGCCAGCAGTTTAGAAGTTCCGAACACTGAAGCTTTCTTT. The J gene is TRBJ1-1, the V gene TRBV12-3 or TRBV12-4; D remains unclear. V was pared by 1 base and J by 1 base, with 7 bases between. CDR3 length: 14 residues.

This chain uses TRBV30 with TRBJ1-5; 9 positions agree with TRBD1. J gave up 7 bases and V 1 base, and 8 bases lay outside the gene matches. The CDR3 length is 15 residues. In germline, CDR1 is GTSNPN, CDR2 SVGIG (reference sequence). CDR3 DNA sequence: TGTGCCTGGAGTGGTCGCGGACAGGGGTCCCAGCCCCAGCATTTT. Its protein product is CAWSGRGQGSQPQHF.

The CDR3 here is CSARDGKELHREQFF. The CDR3 bases are TGCAGTGCTAGAGATGGGAAGGAATTGCACCGTGAGCAGTTCTTC. The chain combines TRBV20-1 with TRBJ2-1, with D unresolved. The germline V and J ends were trimmed by 0 bases and 9 bases, with 18 bases remaining between them. This CDR3 comprises 15 residues. Germline V gene sequence: CDR1 DFQATT, CDR2 SNEGSKA (reference sequence).

On this clonotype: A clone one base away is much larger, so this may be a read error. The rearrangement uses TRBV6-2 or TRBV6-3 and TRBJ2-7; TRBD2 matches at 11 bases. The germline CDR1 and CDR2 sequences are MNHEY and SVGEGT. This CDR3 comprises 18 residues. The CDR3 sequence: CASSQRPGLAAPSYGQYF. In nucleotides, the CDR3 is TGTGCCAGCAGCCAGAGGCCGGGACTAGCGGCTCCCTCCTACGGGCAGTACTTC.

Points on this clonotype: Since no conserved phenylalanine or tryptophan closes the CDR3, a read error is the likely cause. The chain recombines TRBV10-1 with TRBJ2-2, with D possibly being TRBD1 (5 bases). Germline CDR1 is WNHNN and CDR2 is SYGVQD (reference sequence). This CDR3 comprises 14 residues. In DNA form, the CDR3 reads TGCGCCAGCAGTAGACAGTCGAAGACCGGGGAGCTGTTTCTT. This codes for CASSRQSKTGELFL.

This clonotype was seen a single time. The CDR3 protein is CASSSKGETQYF. The CDR3 bases are TGTGCCAGCAGCTCTAAAGGAGAAACCCAGTACTTC. V gene TRBV11-2 combines with J gene TRBJ2-5; D is uncertain. With 4 bases removed from V and 8 bases from J, the gap between germline ends came to 11 bases. Looked up from germline, CDR1 is SGHAT and CDR2 is FQNNGV. The CDR3 runs 12 residues. The full variable domain, in which reference TRBV11-2 and TRBJ2-5 provide the parts outside the CDR3, is EAGVAQSPRYKIIEKRQSVAFWCNPISGHATLYWYQQILGQGPKLLIQFQNNGVVDDSQLPKDRFSAERLKGVDSTLKIQPAKLEDSAVYLCASSSKGETQYFGPGTRLLVL.

As for this clonotype: At one boundary the junction diverges from the germline segment, which might be a read error. The genes are TRBV20-1 and TRBJ2-7; maybe TRBD1 (6 bases). This CDR3 region has 15 residues. Germline values: CDR1 DFQATT, CDR2 SNEGSKA (reference sequence). In DNA, the CDR3 is TGCAGTGCTAGAGATTTCGACAGGTCCTCCTGCGAGCACTGCTTC. Encoded protein: CSARDFDRSSCEHCF.

A few counts support this clonotype. Compared with germline, one end of the junction differs, possibly owing to a read error. The chain recombines TRBV11-3 with TRBJ1-1, with unresolved D. The CDR3 loop spans 14 amino acids. CDR1 is SGHNT and CDR2 is YENEEA in the germline V gene. CDR3 sequence (DNA): TGTACCAGCAGCTCGCACGGACTGCAGATTGAAGCTTTCTTT. It specifies CTSSSHGLQIEAFF.

In regard to this clonotype: At one boundary the junction diverges from the germline segment, which might be a read error. Written as DNA, the CDR3 is TGTGCCAGCAGCTTAGCTAACGGGGGGACGAACACAGGGGAGCTGTTTTTT. Residues: CASSLANGGTNTGELFF. The chain joins TRBV11-2 to TRBJ2-2, with TRBD2 identical over 7 bases. This CDR3 is built from 17 residues. Germline V CDR1 and CDR2: SGHAT, FQNNGV.

About this clonotype: Mismatch with germline at one junction end may stem from a read error. V and J are TRBV29-1 and TRBJ2-7; 7 positions match TRBD2. Per germline, CDR1 SQVTM and CDR2 ANQGSEA. The CDR3 totals 15 residues. CDR3 protein: CSGENRGRGDGEQYF. DNA of the CDR3: TGCAGCGGTGAAAATCGGGGTCGGGGGGATGGAGAGCAGTACTTC.

A word on this clonotype: Given a much more abundant clone one base away, this may be a read error. The chain has TRBV13 and TRBJ2-7; TRBD2 agrees at 16 bases. Germline assignment: CDR1 PRHDT and CDR2 FYEKMQ (reference sequence). The CDR3 consists of 15 residues. The V segment lost 7 bases and the J segment 11 bases; nucleotides outside the gene matches: 11. The CDR3: CASNSGTSGRAGEYF. The CDR3 nucleotides read TGTGCCAGCAACTCAGGGACTAGCGGGAGGGCCGGGGAGTACTTC.

As concerns this clonotype: A much larger clone differs from this one at a single base, so this may be a read error. This chain links TRBV29-1 with TRBJ2-1; possible D gene TRBD2, 5 bases. Germline V lookup: CDR1 SQVTM, CDR2 ANQGSEA. This CDR3 comprises 11 residues. DNA for the CDR3: TGCAACGCCAGGACTGCGAGTGGGCAGTTCTTC. Amino acids: CNARTASGQFF.

This clonotype was seen more than once but under ten times. The junction differs from germline at one of its ends, possibly a read error. The gene calls are TRBV18 and TRBJ2-5; no firm D call. Germline assignment: CDR1 KGHSH and CDR2 LQKENI. The CDR3 totals 13 residues. The CDR3 sequence: CASSPNVGETQYF. The CDR3 DNA sequence: TGTGCTAGCTCCCCAAATGTGGGAGAGACCCAGTACTTC. Full variable domain (missing parts from reference TRBV18 and TRBJ2-5): NAGVMQNPRHLVRRRGQEARLRCSPMKGHSHVYWYRQLPEEGLKFMVYLQKENIIDESGMPKERFSAEFPKEGPSILRIQQVVRGDSAAYFCASSPNVGETQYFGPGTRLLVL.

As to this clonotype: At one end the junction does not follow the germline gene, possibly because of a read error. J is TRBJ1-1 and V is TRBV12-3 or TRBV12-4, with D possibly matching TRBD1 (6 bases). CDR3 length equals 15 residues. The DNA for the CDR3 is TGTGCCAGCAGTCTCCCAGGGGTACTGAACACTAAAGCTTTCTTT. This encodes CASSLPGVLNTKAFF.

This clonotype occurred once. V usage is TRBV11-3 and J usage is TRBJ2-1, with D unclear. V lost 5 bases to trimming and J lost 7 bases, with 12 bases between them. Germline V gene lookup returns CDR1 SGHNT and CDR2 YENEEA. The CDR3 runs to 13 residues. CDR3 sequence: CASSTKNENEQFF. The CDR3 nucleotides are TGTGCCAGCAGCACAAAGAATGAGAATGAGCAGTTCTTC. Together with reference TRBV11-3 and TRBJ2-1, the CDR3 gives the full variable domain: EAGVVQSPRYKIIEKKQPVAFWCNPISGHNTLYWYLQNLGQGPELLIRYENEEAVDDSQLPKDRFSAERLKGVDSTLKIQPAELGDSAVYLCASSTKNENEQFFGPGTRLTVL.

For this clonotype: A much bigger clone sits one base away, suggesting this may be a read error. Without the conserved terminal phenylalanine or tryptophan, this CDR3 likely stems from a read error. The chain recombines TRBV6-2 or TRBV6-3 with TRBJ2-7, with TRBD1 matching 9 bases. The ends lost 7 bases at V and 2 bases at J; junction bases unmatched: 12. The CDR3 has 16 amino acids. Germline V CDR1 and CDR2: MNHEY, SVGEGT. CDR3 region: CASTSMGTGRPYEQYL. CDR3 bases: TGTGCCAGCACCTCAATGGGGACAGGGCGACCCTACGAGCAGTACTTA.

Comments on this clonotype: The junction departs from germline at one end; a sequencing error may be responsible. The J gene is TRBJ2-2, the V gene TRBV6-2 or TRBV6-3, with D maybe TRBD2 (5 bases). Germline V gene lookup returns CDR1 MNHEY and CDR2 SVGEGT. The CDR3 runs 14 residues. CDR3 coding DNA: TGTGCCAGCAGTTACTCGAATATACCCGGGGAACTGTTTTTT. Translation gives CASSYSNIPGELFF.